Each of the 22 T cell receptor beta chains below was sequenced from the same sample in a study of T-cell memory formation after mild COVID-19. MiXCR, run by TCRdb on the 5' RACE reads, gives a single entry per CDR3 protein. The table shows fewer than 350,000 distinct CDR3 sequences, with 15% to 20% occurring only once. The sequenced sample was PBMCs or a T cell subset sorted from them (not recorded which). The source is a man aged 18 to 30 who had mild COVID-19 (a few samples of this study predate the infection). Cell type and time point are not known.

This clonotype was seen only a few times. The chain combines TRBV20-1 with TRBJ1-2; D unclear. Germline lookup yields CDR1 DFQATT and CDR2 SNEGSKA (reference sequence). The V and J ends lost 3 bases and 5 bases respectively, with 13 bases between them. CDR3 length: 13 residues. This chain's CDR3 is CSARSPSEYGYTF. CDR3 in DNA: TGCAGTGCTAGGTCTCCAAGCGAATATGGCTACACCTTC.

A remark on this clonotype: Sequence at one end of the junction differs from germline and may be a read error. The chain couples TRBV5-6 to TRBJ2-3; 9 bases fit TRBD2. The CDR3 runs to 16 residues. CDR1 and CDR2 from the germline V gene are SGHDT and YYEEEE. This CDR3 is CASSWARAGGADTQCF. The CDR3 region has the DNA TGTGCCAGCAGCTGGGCACGAGCGGGGGGAGCAGATACGCAGTGTTTT. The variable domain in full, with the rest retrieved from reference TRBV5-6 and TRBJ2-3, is DAGVTQSPTHLIKTRGQQVTLRCSPKSGHDTVSWYQQALGQGPQFIFQYYEEEERQRGNFPDRFSGHQFPNYSSELNVNALLLGDSALYLCASSWARAGGADTQCFGPGTRLTVL.

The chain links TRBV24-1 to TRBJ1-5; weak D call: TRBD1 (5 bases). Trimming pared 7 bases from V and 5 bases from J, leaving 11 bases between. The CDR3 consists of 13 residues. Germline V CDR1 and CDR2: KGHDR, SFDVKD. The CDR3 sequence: CATSVWGDQPQHF. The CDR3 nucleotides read TGTGCCACCAGCGTCTGGGGCGATCAGCCCCAGCATTTT.

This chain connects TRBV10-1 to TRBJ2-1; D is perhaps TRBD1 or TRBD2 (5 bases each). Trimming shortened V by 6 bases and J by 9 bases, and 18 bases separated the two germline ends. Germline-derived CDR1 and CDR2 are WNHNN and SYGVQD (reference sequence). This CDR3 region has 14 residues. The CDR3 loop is CASSRNEGLFEQFF. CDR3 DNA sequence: TGCGCCAGCAGCCGGAATGAGGGGCTTTTTGAGCAGTTCTTC.

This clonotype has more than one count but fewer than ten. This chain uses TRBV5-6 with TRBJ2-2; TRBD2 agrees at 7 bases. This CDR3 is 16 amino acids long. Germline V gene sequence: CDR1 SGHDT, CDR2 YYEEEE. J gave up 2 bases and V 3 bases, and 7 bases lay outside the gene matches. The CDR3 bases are TGTGCCAGCAGCTCCCTCGGGGGGTTAAACACCGGGGAGCTGTTTTTT. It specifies CASSSLGGLNTGELFF.

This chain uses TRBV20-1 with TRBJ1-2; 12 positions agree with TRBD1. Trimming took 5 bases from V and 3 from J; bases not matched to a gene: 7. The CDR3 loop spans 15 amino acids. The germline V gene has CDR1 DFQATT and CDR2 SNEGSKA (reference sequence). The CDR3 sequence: CSAFIRDRGHYGYTF. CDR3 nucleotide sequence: TGCAGTGCTTTCATCCGGGACAGGGGGCACTATGGCTACACCTTC.

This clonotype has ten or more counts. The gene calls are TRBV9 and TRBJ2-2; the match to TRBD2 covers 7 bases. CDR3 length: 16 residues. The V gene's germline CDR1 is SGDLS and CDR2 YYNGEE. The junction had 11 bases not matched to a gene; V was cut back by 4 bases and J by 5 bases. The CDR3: CASSPSGGGDTGELFF. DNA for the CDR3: TGTGCCAGCAGCCCCAGTGGGGGGGGAGATACCGGGGAGCTGTTTTTT.

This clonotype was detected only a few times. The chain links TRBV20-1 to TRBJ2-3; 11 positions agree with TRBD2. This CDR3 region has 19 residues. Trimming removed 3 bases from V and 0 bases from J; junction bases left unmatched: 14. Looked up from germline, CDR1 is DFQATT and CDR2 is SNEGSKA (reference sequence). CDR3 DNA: TGCAGTGCTAGCGTGGCTAGCGGGGGGCAACTGACTAGCACAGATACGCAGTATTTT. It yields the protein CSASVASGGQLTSTDTQYF.

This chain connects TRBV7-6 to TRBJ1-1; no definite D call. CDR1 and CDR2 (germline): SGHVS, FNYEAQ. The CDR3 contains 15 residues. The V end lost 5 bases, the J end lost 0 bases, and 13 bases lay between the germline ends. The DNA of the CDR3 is TGTGCCAGCAGCGAAGATCTTCTACTGAACACTGAAGCTTTCTTT. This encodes CASSEDLLLNTEAFF.

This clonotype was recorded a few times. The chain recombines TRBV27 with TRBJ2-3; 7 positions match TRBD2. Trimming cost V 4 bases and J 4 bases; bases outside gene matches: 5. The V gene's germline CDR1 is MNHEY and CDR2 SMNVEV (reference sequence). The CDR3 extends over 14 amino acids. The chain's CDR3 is CASSWASGADTQYF. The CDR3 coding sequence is TGTGCCAGCAGTTGGGCTAGCGGCGCAGATACGCAGTATTTT.

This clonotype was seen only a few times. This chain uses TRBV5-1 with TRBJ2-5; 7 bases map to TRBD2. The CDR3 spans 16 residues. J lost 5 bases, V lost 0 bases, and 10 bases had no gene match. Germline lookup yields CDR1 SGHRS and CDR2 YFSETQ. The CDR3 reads CASSLALGGSRETQYF. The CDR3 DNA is TGCGCCAGCAGCTTGGCCTTGGGAGGGAGCCGGGAGACCCAGTACTTC.

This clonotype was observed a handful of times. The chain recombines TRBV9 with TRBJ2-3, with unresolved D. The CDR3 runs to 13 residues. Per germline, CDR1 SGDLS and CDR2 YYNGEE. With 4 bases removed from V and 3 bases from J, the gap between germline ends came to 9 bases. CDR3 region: CASSYYTTDTQYF. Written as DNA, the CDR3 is TGTGCCAGCAGCTACTACACGACAGATACGCAGTATTTT.

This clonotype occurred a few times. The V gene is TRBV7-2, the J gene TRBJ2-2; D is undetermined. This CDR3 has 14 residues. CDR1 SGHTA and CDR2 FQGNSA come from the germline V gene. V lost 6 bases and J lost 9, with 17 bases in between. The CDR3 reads CASSLTVGERELFF. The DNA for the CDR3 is TGTGCCAGCAGTCTGACCGTCGGTGAGAGGGAGCTGTTTTTT.

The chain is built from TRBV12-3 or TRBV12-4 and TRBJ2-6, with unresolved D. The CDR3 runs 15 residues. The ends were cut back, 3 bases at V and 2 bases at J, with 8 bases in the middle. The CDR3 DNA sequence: TGTGCCAGCAGTTTCGTAGGGACTGGGGCCAACGTCCTGACTTTC. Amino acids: CASSFVGTGANVLTF.

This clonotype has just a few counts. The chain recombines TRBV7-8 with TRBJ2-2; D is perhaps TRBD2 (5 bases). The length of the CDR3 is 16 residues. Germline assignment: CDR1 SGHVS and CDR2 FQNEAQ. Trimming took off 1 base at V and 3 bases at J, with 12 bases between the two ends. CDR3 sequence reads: CASSLVSGRDTGELFF. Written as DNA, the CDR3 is TGTGCCAGCAGCTTAGTGTCTGGGCGGGACACCGGGGAGCTGTTTTTT.

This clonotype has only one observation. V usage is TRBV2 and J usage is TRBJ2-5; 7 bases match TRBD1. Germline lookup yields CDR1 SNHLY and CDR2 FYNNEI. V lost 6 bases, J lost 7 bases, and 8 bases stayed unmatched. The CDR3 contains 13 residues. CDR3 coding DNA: TGTGCCAGCAGCGTAGGGGGCGTAGGGACCCAGTACTTC. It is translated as CASSVGGVGTQYF.

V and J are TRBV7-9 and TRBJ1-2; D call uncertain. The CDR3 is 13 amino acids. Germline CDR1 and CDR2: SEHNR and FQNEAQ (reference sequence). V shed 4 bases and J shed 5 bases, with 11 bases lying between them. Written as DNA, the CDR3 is TGTGCCAGCAGCTCCGAGCGGAATTATGGCTACACCTTC. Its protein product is CASSSERNYGYTF.

The CDR3 DNA is TGTGCCAGCAGCCGCTGGACTGGGTATTCCTACGAGCAGTACTTC. Its translation: CASSRWTGYSYEQYF. The chain uses TRBV7-2 and TRBJ2-7; D perhaps matches TRBD2 (5 bases). CDR3 size: 15 residues. The V and J ends lost 5 bases and 1 base respectively, with 15 bases between them. Germline V lookup: CDR1 SGHTA, CDR2 FQGNSA.

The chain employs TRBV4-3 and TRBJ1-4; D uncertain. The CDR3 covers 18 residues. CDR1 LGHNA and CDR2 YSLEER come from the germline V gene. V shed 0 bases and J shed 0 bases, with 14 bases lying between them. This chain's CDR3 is CASSQDGRSAATNEKLFF. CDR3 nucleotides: TGCGCCAGCAGCCAAGATGGCAGGAGCGCAGCAACTAATGAAAAACTGTTTTTT.

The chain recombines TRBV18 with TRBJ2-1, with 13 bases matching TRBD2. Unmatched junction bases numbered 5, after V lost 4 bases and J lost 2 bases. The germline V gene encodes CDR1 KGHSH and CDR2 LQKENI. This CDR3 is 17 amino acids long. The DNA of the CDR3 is TGTGCCAGCTCACAACTAGCGGGGGGGCCGACCTACAATGAGCAGTTCTTC. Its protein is CASSQLAGGPTYNEQFF.

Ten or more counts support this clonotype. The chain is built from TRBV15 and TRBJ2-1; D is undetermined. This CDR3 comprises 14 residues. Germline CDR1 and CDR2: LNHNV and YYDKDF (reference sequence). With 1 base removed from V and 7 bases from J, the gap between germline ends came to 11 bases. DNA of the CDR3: TGTGCCACCAGCAGAGCGCCTGGGCGGAATGAGCAGTTCTTC. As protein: CATSRAPGRNEQFF.

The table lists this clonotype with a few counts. The CDR3 coding sequence is TGTGCCAGCAGTGAAAAGGGTCCTGGCGCCTATAATTCACCCCTCCACTTT. It translates to CASSEKGPGAYNSPLHF. The J gene is TRBJ1-6, the V gene TRBV6-1; D remains unclear. Looked up from germline, CDR1 is MNHNS and CDR2 is SASEGT. There are 17 residues in the CDR3. The ends were cut back, 2 bases at V and 2 bases at J, with 13 bases in the middle.